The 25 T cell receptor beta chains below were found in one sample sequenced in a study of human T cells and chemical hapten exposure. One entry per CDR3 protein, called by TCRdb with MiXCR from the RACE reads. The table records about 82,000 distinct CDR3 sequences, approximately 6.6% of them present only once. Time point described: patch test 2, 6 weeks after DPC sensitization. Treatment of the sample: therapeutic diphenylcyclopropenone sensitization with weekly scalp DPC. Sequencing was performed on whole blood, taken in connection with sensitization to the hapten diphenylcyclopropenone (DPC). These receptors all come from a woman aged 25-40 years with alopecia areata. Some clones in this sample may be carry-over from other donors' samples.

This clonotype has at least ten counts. Here the CDR3 DNA reads TGCAGTGCCCGAGAACGGGAACAGGGCACCTACGAGCAGTACTTC. It translates to CSAREREQGTYEQYF. The chain links TRBV20-1 to TRBJ2-7, with a weak D call TRBD1 (6 bases). With 6 bases removed from V and 2 bases from J, the gap between germline ends came to 20 bases. The CDR3 is 15 residues long. Germline V gene data show CDR1 as DFQATT and CDR2 as SNEGSKA (reference sequence).

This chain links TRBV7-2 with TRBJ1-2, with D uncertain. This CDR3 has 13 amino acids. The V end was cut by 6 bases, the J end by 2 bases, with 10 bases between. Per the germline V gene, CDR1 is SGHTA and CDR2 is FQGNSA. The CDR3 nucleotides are TGTGCCAGCAGTCCTAATCAAAACTATGGCTACACCTTC. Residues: CASSPNQNYGYTF. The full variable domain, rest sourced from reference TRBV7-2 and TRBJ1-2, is GAGVSQSPSNKVTEKGKDVELRCDPISGHTALYWYRQSLGQGLEFLIYFQGNSAPDKSGLPSDRFSAERTGGSVSTLTIQRTQQEDSAVYLCASSPNQNYGYTFGSGTRLTVV.

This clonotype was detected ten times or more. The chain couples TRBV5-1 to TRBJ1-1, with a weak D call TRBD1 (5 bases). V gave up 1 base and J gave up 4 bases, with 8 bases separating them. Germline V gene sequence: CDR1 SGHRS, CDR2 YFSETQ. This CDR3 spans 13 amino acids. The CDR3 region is CASSLSGATEAFF. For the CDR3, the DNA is TGCGCCAGCAGCTTGAGCGGGGCCACTGAAGCTTTCTTT.

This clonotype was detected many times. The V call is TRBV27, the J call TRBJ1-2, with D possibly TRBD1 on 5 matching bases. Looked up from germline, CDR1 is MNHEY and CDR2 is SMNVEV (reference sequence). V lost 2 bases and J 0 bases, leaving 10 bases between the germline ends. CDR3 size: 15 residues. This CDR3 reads CASSLGASANYGYTF. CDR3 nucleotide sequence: TGTGCCAGCAGTTTAGGGGCGAGCGCTAACTATGGCTACACCTTC.

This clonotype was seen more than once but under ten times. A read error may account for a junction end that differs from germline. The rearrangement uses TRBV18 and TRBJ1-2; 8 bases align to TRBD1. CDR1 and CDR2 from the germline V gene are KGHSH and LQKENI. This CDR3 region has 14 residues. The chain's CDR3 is CASSLGQGIYGDTF. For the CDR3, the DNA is TGTGCCAGCTCACTTGGACAGGGCATCTATGGCGACACCTTC.

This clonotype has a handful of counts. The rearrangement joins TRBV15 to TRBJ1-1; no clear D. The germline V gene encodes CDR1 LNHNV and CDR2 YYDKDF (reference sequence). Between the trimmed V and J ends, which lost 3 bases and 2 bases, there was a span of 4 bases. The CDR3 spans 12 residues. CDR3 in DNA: TGTGCCACCAGCAGTATTAACACTGAAGCTTTCTTT. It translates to CATSSINTEAFF.

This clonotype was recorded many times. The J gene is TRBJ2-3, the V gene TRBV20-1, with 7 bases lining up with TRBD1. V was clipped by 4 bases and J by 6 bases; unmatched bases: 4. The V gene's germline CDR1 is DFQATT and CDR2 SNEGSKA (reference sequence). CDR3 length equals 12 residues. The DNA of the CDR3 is TGCAGTGCTAAGACAGGGCTTGATACGCAGTATTTT. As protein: CSAKTGLDTQYF.

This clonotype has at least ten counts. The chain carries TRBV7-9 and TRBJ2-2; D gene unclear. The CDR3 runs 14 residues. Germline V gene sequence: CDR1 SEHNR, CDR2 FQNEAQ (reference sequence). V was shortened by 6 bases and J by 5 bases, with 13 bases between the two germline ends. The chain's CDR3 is CASRTFGETGELFF. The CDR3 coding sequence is TGTGCCAGCAGGACTTTCGGAGAAACCGGGGAGCTGTTTTTT.

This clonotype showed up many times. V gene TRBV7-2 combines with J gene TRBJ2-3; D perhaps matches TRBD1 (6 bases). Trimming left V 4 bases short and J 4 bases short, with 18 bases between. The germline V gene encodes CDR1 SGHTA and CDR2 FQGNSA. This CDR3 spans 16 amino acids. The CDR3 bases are TGTGCCAGCAGCTCCCAGGGGATTGGGGCGGCAGATACGCAGTATTTT. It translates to CASSSQGIGAADTQYF.

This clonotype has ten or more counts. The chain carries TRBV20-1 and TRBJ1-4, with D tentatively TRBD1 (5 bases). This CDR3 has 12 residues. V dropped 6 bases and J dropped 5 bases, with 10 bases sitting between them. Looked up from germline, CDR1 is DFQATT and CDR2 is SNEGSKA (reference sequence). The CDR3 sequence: CSATGPNEKLFF. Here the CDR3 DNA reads TGCAGTGCAACAGGACCAAATGAAAAACTGTTTTTT.

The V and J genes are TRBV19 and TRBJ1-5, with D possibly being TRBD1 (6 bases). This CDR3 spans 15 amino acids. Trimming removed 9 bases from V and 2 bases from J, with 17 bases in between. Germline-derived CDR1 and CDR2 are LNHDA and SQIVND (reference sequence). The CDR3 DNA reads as TGTGCCAGCACCGAGGGGGGGCGAGGCAATCAGCCCCAGCATTTT. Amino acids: CASTEGGRGNQPQHF. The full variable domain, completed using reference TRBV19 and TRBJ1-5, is DGGITQSPKYLFRKEGQNVTLSCEQNLNHDAMYWYRQDPGQGLRLIYYSQIVNDFQKGDIAEGYSVSREKKESFPLTVTSAQKNPTAFYLCASTEGGRGNQPQHFGDGTRLSIL.

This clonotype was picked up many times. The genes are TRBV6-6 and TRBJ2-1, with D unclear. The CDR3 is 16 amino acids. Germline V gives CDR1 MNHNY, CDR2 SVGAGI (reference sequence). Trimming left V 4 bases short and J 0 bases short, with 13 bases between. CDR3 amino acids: CASSWTSGNSYNEQFF. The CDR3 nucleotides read TGTGCCAGCAGTTGGACCTCAGGCAACTCCTACAATGAGCAGTTCTTC.

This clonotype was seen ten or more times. The CDR3 sequence: CASSDRNNQPQHF. Here the CDR3 DNA reads TGTGCCAGTAGTGACCGAAACAATCAGCCCCAGCATTTT. This chain joins TRBV19 and TRBJ1-5; no clear D. V gave up 5 bases and J gave up 3 bases, with 8 bases separating them. CDR1 is LNHDA and CDR2 is SQIVND in the germline V gene (reference sequence). This CDR3 is built from 13 residues.

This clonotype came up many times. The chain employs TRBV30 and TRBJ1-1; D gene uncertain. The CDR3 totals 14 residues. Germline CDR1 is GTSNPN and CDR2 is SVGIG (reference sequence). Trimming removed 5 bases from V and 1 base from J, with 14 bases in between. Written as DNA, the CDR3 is TGTGCCTGGGATTCGGGCCTTGGGAACACTGAAGCTTTCTTT. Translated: CAWDSGLGNTEAFF.

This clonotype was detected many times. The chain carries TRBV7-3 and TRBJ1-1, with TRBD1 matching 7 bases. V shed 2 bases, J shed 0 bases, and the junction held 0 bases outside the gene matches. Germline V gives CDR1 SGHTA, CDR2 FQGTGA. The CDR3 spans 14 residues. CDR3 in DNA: TGTGCCAGCAGCTTAGACAGGGTGAACACTGAAGCTTTCTTT. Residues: CASSLDRVNTEAFF.

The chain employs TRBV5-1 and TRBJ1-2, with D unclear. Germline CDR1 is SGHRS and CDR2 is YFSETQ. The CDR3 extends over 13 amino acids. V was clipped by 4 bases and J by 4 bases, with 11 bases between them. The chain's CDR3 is CASSEQEIYGYTF. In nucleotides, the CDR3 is TGCGCCAGCAGCGAGCAGGAGATCTATGGCTACACCTTC.

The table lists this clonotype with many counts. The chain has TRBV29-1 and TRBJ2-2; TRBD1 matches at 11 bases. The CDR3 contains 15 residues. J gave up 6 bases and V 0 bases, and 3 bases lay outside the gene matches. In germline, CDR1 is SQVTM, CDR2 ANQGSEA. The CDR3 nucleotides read TGCAGCGTTGAAGATCCGGGACAGGGGGCCGGGGAGCTGTTTTTT. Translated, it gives CSVEDPGQGAGELFF.

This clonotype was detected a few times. The CDR3 nucleotides read TGTGCCAGCAGCTTGGGGTGGGGGGAGGACACTGAAGCTTTCTTT. It encodes CASSLGWGEDTEAFF. The chain is built from TRBV7-3 and TRBJ1-1; D possibly corresponds to TRBD1 (5 bases). Trimming removed 3 bases from V and 3 bases from J, with 14 bases in between. Looked up from germline, CDR1 is SGHTA and CDR2 is FQGTGA. The length of the CDR3 is 15 residues.

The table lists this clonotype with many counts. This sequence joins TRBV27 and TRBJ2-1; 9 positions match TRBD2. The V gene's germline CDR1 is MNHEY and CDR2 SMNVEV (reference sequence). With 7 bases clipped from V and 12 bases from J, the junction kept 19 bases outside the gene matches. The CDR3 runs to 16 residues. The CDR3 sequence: CASTPTPGLALIGQFF. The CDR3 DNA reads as TGTGCCAGCACCCCCACCCCGGGACTAGCTCTCATTGGGCAGTTCTTC.

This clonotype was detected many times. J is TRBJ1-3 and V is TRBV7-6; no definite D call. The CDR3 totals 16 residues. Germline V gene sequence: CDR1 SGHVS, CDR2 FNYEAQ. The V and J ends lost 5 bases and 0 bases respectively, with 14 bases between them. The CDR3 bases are TGTGCCAGCAGCACAGCCGGGATGAGCTCTGGAAACACCATATATTTT. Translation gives CASSTAGMSSGNTIYF.

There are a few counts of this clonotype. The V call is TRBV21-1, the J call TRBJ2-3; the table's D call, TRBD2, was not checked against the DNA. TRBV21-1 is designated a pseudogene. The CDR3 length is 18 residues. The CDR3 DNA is TGTGCCAGCAGCAACCCTTTTCTTGGACTAGCCCTTGCAGATACGCAGTATTTT. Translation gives CASSNPFLGLALADTQYF.

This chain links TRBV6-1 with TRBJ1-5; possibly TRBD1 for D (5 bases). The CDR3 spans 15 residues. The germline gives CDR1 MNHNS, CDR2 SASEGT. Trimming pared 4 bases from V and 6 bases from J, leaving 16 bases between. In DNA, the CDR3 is TGTGCCAGCAGTGGGGCCAGGGTCTATACTCAGCCCCAGCATTTT. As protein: CASSGARVYTQPQHF.

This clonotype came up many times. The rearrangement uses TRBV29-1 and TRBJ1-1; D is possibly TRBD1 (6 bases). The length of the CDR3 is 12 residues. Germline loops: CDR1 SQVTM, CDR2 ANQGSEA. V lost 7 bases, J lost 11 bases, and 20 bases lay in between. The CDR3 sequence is CSATGAGRIAFF. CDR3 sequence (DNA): TGCAGCGCCACGGGGGCAGGGAGGATCGCTTTCTTT.

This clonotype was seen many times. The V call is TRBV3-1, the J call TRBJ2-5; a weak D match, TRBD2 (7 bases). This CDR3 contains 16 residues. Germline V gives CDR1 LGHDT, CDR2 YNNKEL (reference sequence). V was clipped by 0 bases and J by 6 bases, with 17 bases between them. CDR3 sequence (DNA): TGTGCCAGCAGCCAAGATGTGGCGGGGGCATGGAAGACCCAGTACTTC. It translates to CASSQDVAGAWKTQYF.

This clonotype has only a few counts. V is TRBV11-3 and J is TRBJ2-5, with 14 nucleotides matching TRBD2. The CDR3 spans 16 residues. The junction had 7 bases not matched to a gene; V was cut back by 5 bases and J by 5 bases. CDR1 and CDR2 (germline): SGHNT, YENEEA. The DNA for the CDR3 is TGTGCCAGCAGCCCGGGACTAGCGGGGGTTGTGGAGACCCAGTACTTC. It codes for CASSPGLAGVVETQYF.